The 10 T cell receptor beta chains given below trace back to one sample, sequenced in a study of blood T cell repertoires in COVID-19. The method was immunoSEQ multiplex PCR; TCRdb's version includes in-frame clones alone and lacks a portion of them. The sample yields tens of thousands of clones, roughly 86% seen once. The sample was peripheral blood. These TCRs come from a human donor in a cohort sampled during active COVID-19.

This clone was observed a few times. This sequence joins TRBV29-1 and TRBJ2-2; 12 bases match TRBD2. The CDR3 covers 18 residues. Germline trimming cut 6 bases from V and 6 bases from J; bases unmatched to any gene: 17. Germline CDR1 reads SQVTM; CDR2 reads ANQGSEA. The CDR3 DNA is TGCAGCGTCCCGAGGGCTAGCGGGGGGGAAGGCCTCGCCGGGGAGCTGTTTTTT. Translated: CSVPRASGGEGLAGELFF.

The chain uses TRBV4-3 and TRBJ2-5; 8 bases agree with TRBD2. Trimming at V came to 5 bases and at J to 5 bases, leaving 7 bases not matched to a gene. This CDR3 has 14 amino acids. Germline V lookup: CDR1 LGHNA, CDR2 YSLEER. CDR3 coding DNA: TGCGCCAGCAGCGCCCTAGCGGGCAGGGAGACCCAGTACTTC. Translated, it gives CASSALAGRETQYF.

V usage is TRBV5-1 and J usage is TRBJ2-3, with 9 positions matching TRBD1. Trimming at V came to 4 bases and at J to 4 bases, leaving 13 bases not matched to a gene. CDR3 length: 17 amino acids. The germline V gene encodes CDR1 SGHRS and CDR2 YFSETQ. The CDR3 bases are TGCGCCAGCAGCCCCACACAGGGGGCCCTTTATCCAGATACGCAGTATTTT. Translated: CASSPTQGALYPDTQYF.

The chain has TRBV4-1 and TRBJ1-4; no clear D gene. V lost 0 bases to trimming and J lost 0 bases, with 14 bases between them. This CDR3 is built from 18 residues. From germline, CDR1 is MGHRA and CDR2 YSYEKL. The CDR3 DNA is TGCGCCAGCAGCCAAGAGATCTTTCGACTTTCAACTAATGAAAAACTGTTTTTT. Translating gives CASSQEIFRLSTNEKLFF.

The chain is built from TRBV2 and TRBJ2-1; 7 bases align to TRBD2. J gave up 2 bases and V 6 bases, and 7 bases lay outside the gene matches. This CDR3 spans 15 amino acids. The V gene's germline CDR1 is SNHLY and CDR2 FYNNEI. The CDR3 DNA reads TGTGCCAGCAGGGAGCAGGGAGGGGCCTACAATGAGCAGTTCTTC. Translated, it gives CASREQGGAYNEQFF.

The rearrangement joins TRBV18 to TRBJ1-1; D is perhaps TRBD1 (6 bases). The CDR3 sequence is 17 residues long. V shed 2 bases and J shed 1 base, with 17 bases lying between them. CDR1 and CDR2 (germline): KGHSH, LQKENI. The CDR3 coding sequence is TGTGCCAGCTCACCAGATGTATTAAGGGGGGGGAACACTGAAGCTTTCTTT. Its protein is CASSPDVLRGGNTEAFF. The variable domain in full, completed from reference TRBV18 and TRBJ1-1, reads NAGVMQNPRHLVRRRGQEARLRCSPMKGHSHVYWYRQLPEEGLKFMVYLQKENIIDESGMPKERFSAEFPKEGPSILRIQQVVRGDSAAYFCASSPDVLRGGNTEAFFGQGTRLTVV.

The chain uses TRBV5-1 and TRBJ1-1; no reliable D call. This CDR3 is 11 amino acids long. Germline CDR1 is SGHRS and CDR2 is YFSETQ. V shed 5 bases and J shed 7 bases, with 9 bases lying between them. This CDR3 reads CASSGGIEAFF. As DNA, the CDR3 is TGCGCCAGCAGTGGCGGTATTGAAGCTTTCTTT.

The chain links TRBV21-1 to TRBJ2-1; the table's D call of TRBD2 was not tested on the DNA. TRBV21-1 is tagged as a pseudogene. This CDR3 has 13 residues. The DNA for the CDR3 is TGTGCCAGCAGCAGGGGAGGGAACAATGAGCAGTTCTTC. The encoded protein is CASSRGGNNEQFF.

This rearrangement joins TRBV5-1 to TRBJ2-7; TRBD1 is a possible D gene (6 bases). V was pared by 8 bases and J by 2 bases, with 14 bases between. Germline CDR1 SGHRS, CDR2 YFSETQ. CDR3 size: 13 residues. DNA for the CDR3: TGCGCCAGTAGTTCAGGACAGCCCTACGAGCAGTACTTC. It is translated as CASSSGQPYEQYF.

The chain has TRBV6-5 and TRBJ2-7, with a possible D match to TRBD1 (5 bases). Per germline, CDR1 MNHEY and CDR2 SVGAGI. Trimming removed 5 bases from V and 2 bases from J, with 13 bases in between. This CDR3 comprises 14 residues. The CDR3 is CASSPTDRTYEQYF. The CDR3 coding sequence is TGTGCCAGCAGTCCTACCGACAGAACCTACGAGCAGTACTTC.